Listed below are T cell receptor beta chains from one sample, sequenced in a study of cytomegalovirus exposure and HLA in healthy donors. Only in-frame clones appear in the TCRdb table, and some are missing; sequencing was by immunoSEQ multiplex PCR. The table shows 100,000 to 150,000 clones, with roughly four fifths occurring only once. What was sequenced was PBMCs. The source is a male donor in good health and CMV-seropositive. Each CDR3 is given with its conserved first and last residue. The order of the fields is V gene, J gene, CDR3 length, CDR3 protein.

>TRBV19|TRBJ1-2|15
CAAFSPRQGAYGYTF
>TRBV29-1|TRBJ2-7|13
CSGSRGRDEEQYF
>TRBV5-1|TRBJ1-1|13
CASSLGSRAGAFF
>TRBV30|TRBJ2-3|13
CAWAGGHTDTQYF
>TRBV23-1|TRBJ2-7|14
CASTHGQSSYEQYF
>TRBV5-1|TRBJ2-5|17
CASSYGLAGDPQETQYF
>TRBV5-6|TRBJ1-5|15
CASSLANRDGQPQHF
>TRBV5-1|TRBJ1-1|15
CASSLAGGMNTEAFF
>TRBV5-5|TRBJ2-7|17
CASSPLVGNRAVYEQYF
>TRBV4-3|TRBJ2-1|14
CASSQESGHNEQFF
>TRBV11-3|TRBJ2-7|13
CASSLLGGSEQYF
>TRBV30|TRBJ2-2|13
CAWSSGITGELFF
>TRBV4-2|TRBJ1-4|15
CASSQPGTGDEKLFF
>TRBV28|TRBJ2-7|15
CASSSTGASSYEQYF
>TRBV5-1|TRBJ2-3|16
CASSWTGTGGVDTQYF
>TRBV4-3|TRBJ2-4|13
CASSQETENIQYF
>TRBV5-5|TRBJ2-2|14
CASSYRDIPGELFF
>TRBV29-1|TRBJ2-1|17
CSVDDGVKGGPGDEQFF
>TRBV28|TRBJ2-2|15
CASRRTGDKGGELFF
>TRBV10-2|TRBJ1-5|13
CASSGPGNQPQHF
>TRBV28|TRBJ1-2|15
CASSRFGTGGGSYTF
>TRBV7-6|TRBJ2-2|15
CASSLVATNTGELFF
>TRBV4-2|TRBJ2-2|14
CASSQDHTIGELFF
>TRBV19|TRBJ1-4|15
CASSIGGTDNEKLFF
>TRBV28|TRBJ1-1|14
CASKRALEIPEAFF
>TRBV29-1|TRBJ1-5|15
CSVLMDGRHNQPQHF
>TRBV11-2|TRBJ1-3|14
CASSAGLGGNTIYF